This is a list of T cell receptor beta chains from one sample in a study of PD-1 blockade in classical Hodgkin lymphoma. Using immunoSEQ multiplex PCR, the repertoire was profiled, and TCRdb retains in-frame clones only, with some absent. The table lists approximately 61,000 clones, about 90% of them singletons. This specimen was peripheral blood mononuclear cells (PBMCs), taken before the fourth cycle of nivolumab. The receptors were sampled from a human donor with classical Hodgkin lymphoma. The CDR3 runs from the conserved cysteine through the conserved F or W. The order of the fields is D gene, clone size, V gene, J gene, CDR3 DNA, CDR3 protein. The D gene is left open where the match is weak. Where a row states a size, it is once, few, many or the class of an expanded clone; other rows omit it.

D: TRBD2
size: -
V: TRBV28
J: TRBJ2-5
DNA: TGTGCCAGCAGGACTCCTAGCGGGGTAACGGAGACCCAGTACTTC
CDR3: CASRTPSGVTETQYF

D: -
size: -
V: TRBV7-8
J: TRBJ1-1
DNA: TGTGCCAGCAGCTTAGCGCCGTCGGCTGAAGCTTTCTTT
CDR3: CASSLAPSAEAFF

D: -
size: -
V: TRBV5-1
J: TRBJ2-5
DNA: TGCGCCAGCAGCCGGGACTCTCCAGAGACCCAGTACTTC
CDR3: CASSRDSPETQYF

D: -
size: -
V: TRBV5-1
J: TRBJ2-7
DNA: TGCGCCAGCAGCACGGACAGTTACGAGCAGTACTTC
CDR3: CASSTDSYEQYF

D: TRBD2
size: -
V: TRBV11-1
J: TRBJ2-5
DNA: TGTGCCAGCAGCCCCGGACTAGCGGGGGGCAGGGAGACCCAGTACTTC
CDR3: CASSPGLAGGRETQYF

D: -
size: once
V: TRBV2
J: TRBJ2-2
DNA: TGTGCCAGCAGATGGTCGAACACCGGGGAGCTGTTTTTT
CDR3: CASRWSNTGELFF

D: TRBD2
size: -
V: TRBV7-9
J: TRBJ2-3
DNA: TGTGCCAGCAGCGCTAGCGGGGGCACAGATACGCAGTATTTT
CDR3: CASSASGGTDTQYF

D: -
size: -
V: TRBV2
J: TRBJ2-3
DNA: TGTGCCAGCAGTGAGGTTGGGGATACGCAGTATTTT
CDR3: CASSEVGDTQYF

D: -
size: -
V: TRBV5-1
J: TRBJ2-2
DNA: TGCGCCAGCAGCTTGAGGCTCCCTGCCGGGGAGCTGTTTTTT
CDR3: CASSLRLPAGELFF

D: -
size: -
V: TRBV5-1
J: TRBJ2-3
DNA: TGCGCCAGCAGCTTAGGTTCGCCGTCAGATACGCAGTATTTT
CDR3: CASSLGSPSDTQYF

D: TRBD1
size: -
V: TRBV5-1
J: TRBJ1-1
DNA: TGCGCCAGCAGCCCCCGGACAGGGAACGCTGAAGCTTTCTTT
CDR3: CASSPRTGNAEAFF

D: -
size: -
V: TRBV7-6
J: TRBJ1-1
DNA: TGTGCCAGCAGCTTAGAGGCAGGTGGTAACACTGAAGCTTTCTTT
CDR3: CASSLEAGGNTEAFF

D: -
size: -
V: TRBV2
J: TRBJ1-1
DNA: TGTGCCAGCATGGCCCTGGGGGGTCAGAACACTGAAGCTTTCTTT
CDR3: CASMALGGQNTEAFF

D: -
size: -
V: TRBV9
J: TRBJ2-5
DNA: TGTGCCAGCAGCGGAACGGTATGGGAGACCCAGTACTTC
CDR3: CASSGTVWETQYF

D: TRBD1
size: -
V: TRBV2
J: TRBJ2-6
DNA: TGTGCCAGCAGACGACAGGGCTTCCTCGCCGGGGCCAACGTCCTGACTTTC
CDR3: CASRRQGFLAGANVLTF

D: TRBD1
size: -
V: TRBV2
J: TRBJ1-5
DNA: TGTGCCAGCAGTCTAGACAGGGGTGAGCAGCCCCAGCATTTT
CDR3: CASSLDRGEQPQHF

D: -
size: -
V: TRBV7-3
J: TRBJ2-1
DNA: TGTGCCAGCAGCTTTCAACCGGGGAACTTATTGAATGAGCAGTTCTTC
CDR3: CASSFQPGNLLNEQFF

D: TRBD1
size: -
V: TRBV5-1
J: TRBJ1-1
DNA: TGCGCCAGCAGCCCAGGGACAGCTAACACTGAAGCTTTCTTT
CDR3: CASSPGTANTEAFF

D: -
size: -
V: TRBV7-6
J: TRBJ1-1
DNA: TGTGCCAGCAGCTTTGGGACTGACACTGAAGCTTTCTTT
CDR3: CASSFGTDTEAFF

D: TRBD1
size: -
V: TRBV7-8
J: TRBJ1-2
DNA: TGTGCCAGCAGCTTAGACAGGGGATCTGGCTACACCTTC
CDR3: CASSLDRGSGYTF

D: -
size: -
V: TRBV7-9
J: TRBJ2-7
DNA: TGTGCCAGCAGCTCCTCTGGGAAGGGCGAGCAGTACTTC
CDR3: CASSSSGKGEQYF

D: -
size: once
V: TRBV27
J: TRBJ1-2
DNA: TGTGCCAGCAGTTTGGTTGCGGGGTGGCTAGGTGGCTACACCTTC
CDR3: CASSLVAGWLGGYTF

D: -
size: -
V: TRBV5-6
J: TRBJ2-7
DNA: TGTGCCAGCAGCCCGGACACTCCGGGGACTGACGAGCAGTACTTC
CDR3: CASSPDTPGTDEQYF

D: TRBD1
size: -
V: TRBV4-2
J: TRBJ2-2
DNA: TGTGCCAGCAGCCAAGGACAGGGGGGTCCCGGGGAGCTGTTTTTT
CDR3: CASSQGQGGPGELFF

D: TRBD1
size: -
V: TRBV18
J: TRBJ1-4
DNA: TGTGCCAGCTCACCCACCGGGACAGGGAATGAAAAACTGTTTTTT
CDR3: CASSPTGTGNEKLFF

D: -
size: -
V: TRBV19
J: TRBJ1-3
DNA: TGTGCCAGTAGTCCAAACAGGCTGAGCTCTGGAAACACCATATATTTT
CDR3: CASSPNRLSSGNTIYF

D: -
size: once
V: TRBV6-5
J: TRBJ1-1
DNA: TGTGCCAGCAGACTAGGATTGAACACTGAAGCTTTCTTT
CDR3: CASRLGLNTEAFF

D: -
size: -
V: TRBV5-1
J: TRBJ2-5
DNA: TGCGCTACTACCCCGGGCTCGGGGGCGGAGACCCAGTACTTC
CDR3: CATTPGSGAETQYF

D: -
size: -
V: TRBV6-5
J: TRBJ2-5
DNA: TGTGCCAGCAGTTTTCAACAGGTGCCCCAAGAGACCCAGTACTTC
CDR3: CASSFQQVPQETQYF

D: -
size: few
V: TRBV5-1
J: TRBJ1-4
DNA: TGCGCCAGCAGTCTGGACGATCCGGTTAATGAAAAACTGTTTTTT
CDR3: CASSLDDPVNEKLFF

D: -
size: -
V: TRBV11-2
J: TRBJ1-6
DNA: TGTGCCAGCAGCTTTGAGGCAGGGAGGTTCTATAATTCACCCCTCCACTTT
CDR3: CASSFEAGRFYNSPLHF

D: TRBD1
size: -
V: TRBV5-1
J: TRBJ2-3
DNA: TGCGCCAGCAGCCTCGGGACAGCTACAGATACGCAGTATTTT
CDR3: CASSLGTATDTQYF

D: -
size: -
V: TRBV19
J: TRBJ2-3
DNA: TGTGCCAGTAAGGCCTGGGTCCGCGCAGATACGCAGTATTTT
CDR3: CASKAWVRADTQYF

D: TRBD1
size: -
V: TRBV10-1
J: TRBJ2-7
DNA: TGCGCCAGCAGTAGGGACAGAACCTACGAGCAGTACTTC
CDR3: CASSRDRTYEQYF

D: -
size: once
V: TRBV7-9
J: TRBJ2-7
DNA: TGTGCCAGCAGCTTAGCAGGGGCGGGCGAGCAGTACTTC
CDR3: CASSLAGAGEQYF

D: -
size: -
V: TRBV5-1
J: TRBJ2-2
DNA: TGCGCCAGCAGCTTGCCCGGACAGAACACCGGGGAGCTGTTTTTT
CDR3: CASSLPGQNTGELFF

D: -
size: -
V: TRBV7-6
J: TRBJ2-2
DNA: TGTGCCAGCAGCTTAGTGCACAGCGACACCGGGGAGCTGTTTTTT
CDR3: CASSLVHSDTGELFF

D: -
size: -
V: TRBV2
J: TRBJ1-4
DNA: TGTGCCAGCGGAGAGGGGGGCATAAATGAAAAACTGTTTTTT
CDR3: CASGEGGINEKLFF

D: -
size: -
V: TRBV5-1
J: TRBJ1-2
DNA: TGCGCCAGCAGCTCGATTTCGGGGGGCAACGGCTATGGCTACACCTTC
CDR3: CASSSISGGNGYGYTF

D: -
size: -
V: TRBV5-6
J: TRBJ2-3
DNA: TGTGCCAGCAGCTCCGGGGGATGGGCAGATACGCAGTATTTT
CDR3: CASSSGGWADTQYF

D: TRBD1
size: -
V: TRBV5-1
J: TRBJ2-2
DNA: TGCGCCAGCAGCACCGGACAGGGTAGCGGGGAGCTGTTTTTT
CDR3: CASSTGQGSGELFF

D: -
size: -
V: TRBV5-4
J: TRBJ2-7
DNA: TGTGCCAGCAGCCCTTCCCTGTTGGTAAAGCACGAGCAGTACTTC
CDR3: CASSPSLLVKHEQYF

D: -
size: once
V: TRBV5-6
J: TRBJ1-3
DNA: TGTGCCAGCAGCTCAGCTAGGGACCACTCTGGAAACACCATATATTTT
CDR3: CASSSARDHSGNTIYF

D: -
size: -
V: TRBV28
J: TRBJ1-1
DNA: TGTGCCAGCAGTTCCCCGTACAGGGTACCCCGGGGTGAAGCTTTCTTT
CDR3: CASSSPYRVPRGEAFF

D: -
size: -
V: TRBV6-6
J: TRBJ2-3
DNA: TGTGCCAGCAACCCTGACAGGCCTCACACAGATACGCAGTATTTT
CDR3: CASNPDRPHTDTQYF

D: TRBD1
size: -
V: TRBV5-1
J: TRBJ1-4
DNA: TGCGCCAGCAGGAGACCAACCGGGACAGAGGGCGAAAAACTGTTTTTT
CDR3: CASRRPTGTEGEKLFF

D: -
size: -
V: TRBV5-1
J: TRBJ2-7
DNA: TGCGCCAGCAGCTTGGACAGGTTCGGAGACTACGAGCAGTACTTC
CDR3: CASSLDRFGDYEQYF

D: -
size: -
V: TRBV5-1
J: TRBJ2-3
DNA: TGCGCCAGCAGCTTAACGGGGATGGGGGCAGATACGCAGTATTTT
CDR3: CASSLTGMGADTQYF

D: -
size: -
V: TRBV6-1
J: TRBJ2-3
DNA: TGTGCCAGCAGTGAAGCGCAACAGGGCGCAGATACGCAGTATTTT
CDR3: CASSEAQQGADTQYF

D: -
size: -
V: TRBV30
J: TRBJ1-1
DNA: TGTGCCTGGAGTACGGACACTGAAGCTTTCTTT
CDR3: CAWSTDTEAFF

D: TRBD1
size: -
V: TRBV5-1
J: TRBJ2-2
DNA: TGCGCCAGCAGCTTGCAGGGGGCAAGCACCGGGGAGCTGTTTTTT
CDR3: CASSLQGASTGELFF

D: -
size: -
V: TRBV5-1
J: TRBJ2-7
DNA: TGCGCCAGCAGCTTGGGGGCCCTAAACGAGCAGTACTTC
CDR3: CASSLGALNEQYF

D: TRBD1
size: -
V: TRBV19
J: TRBJ2-1
DNA: TGTGCCAGTAGTATAATCGGGGACAGGGCCTACAATGAGCAGTTCTTC
CDR3: CASSIIGDRAYNEQFF

D: -
size: once
V: TRBV28
J: TRBJ2-5
DNA: TGTGCCAGCAGTTTTCTGTGGGGGGAAGGCGAGACCCAGTACTTC
CDR3: CASSFLWGEGETQYF

D: -
size: -
V: TRBV6-5
J: TRBJ2-5
DNA: TGTGCCAGCAGTGGACATGGGACCCAAGAGACCCAGTACTTC
CDR3: CASSGHGTQETQYF

D: -
size: -
V: TRBV7-9
J: TRBJ1-3
DNA: TGTGCCAGCAGCCCCAGCGGGGTAGACTTTACAACCATATATTTT
CDR3: CASSPSGVDFTTIYF

D: -
size: -
V: TRBV5-6
J: TRBJ1-6
DNA: TGTGCCAGCAGCTTTGGGGGGGCCCATTCACCCCTCCACTTT
CDR3: CASSFGGAHSPLHF

D: -
size: -
V: TRBV11-2
J: TRBJ1-1
DNA: TGTGCCAGCAGCCCCCACAGGGCTCTAACTGAAGCTTTCTTT
CDR3: CASSPHRALTEAFF

D: -
size: -
V: TRBV19
J: TRBJ1-1
DNA: TGTGCCAGTAGTATAGATCTGGGAAGGAACACTGAAGCTTTCTTT
CDR3: CASSIDLGRNTEAFF